This T cell receptor (beta chain) was recorded in a study of blood T cell repertoires in COVID-19 (TCRdb year 2020). Regarding the study in general: Samples from collaborators originated in the United States, Italy and Spain and spanned both the acute and convalescent phases of COVID-19. HLA class I and class II types, where available, came from metadata supplied by the sample provider rather than from assay-based typing. The repertoires were released in a freely available public database meant as a resource for research on the immune response to SARS-CoV-2. The material from the prospective study consisted of cDNA or gDNA derived from T cells, B-cell-depleted T cells, or PBMCs. Samples were obtained from the ongoing ImmuneRACE study (first 160 participants) and from 1,254 subjects provided by 6 global collaborators. Subjects who had been exposed to COVID-19, were actively infected with it, or had recovered from it provided the deeply sampled blood TCRbeta repertoires that made up the dataset. Sample metadata almost always included a de-identified subject ID, COVID-19 status, age in years and sex. What the research found in general, with its limitations: Clinical and demographic metadata were provided uncurated, with the amount varying by source and participant.

TCRbeta CDR3 regions were amplified from genomic DNA by means of the immunoSEQ Assay, a bias-controlled multiplex PCR. In the original analysis: Nucleated cell counts per sample were estimated from amplification of reference gene primers within the assay. To quantify the absolute abundance of each unique TCRbeta CDR3 rearrangement, sequence reads were collapsed and filtered. For each sample, productive Simpson clonality was calculated as the square root of Simpson's diversity index across productive rearrangements. As stored in TCRdb, this immuneACCESS dataset retains in-frame rearrangements with V and J assigned. A fraction of the clones does not appear; measured against another copy, unresolved V genes explain less than half of the discrepancy, and the remainder lacks a known reason. For V, J and clone size, that table is used; D and trimming come from the DNA. The sample table records 260,000 or so clones; approximately 82% of these occur just once. The ten largest make up 5.7% of the sample.

From its cysteine to its phenylalanine, the CDR3 spans 16 amino acids. Just CDR3 DNA is preserved here, 48 bases in frame from base 1. CDR1 and CDR2, looked up from the germline V gene (reference sequence), are LGHDT and YNNKEL. V gives up 4 bases and J gives up 4 bases, and the segment between their germline ends measures 19 bases. Collaborating institutions collected whole blood in K2EDTA tubes following their own protocols. Collaborator samples were shipped for TCRbeta analysis as frozen whole blood, isolated PBMCs, or DNA extracted from either sample type. About this clone: Its antigen is not yet known. No qualities accompany the bases; no much larger clone lies one base away.

This TCR derives from a man older than 75 with acute or convalescent COVID-19. Sequenced sample: peripheral blood. The V gene is TRBV3-1 (or the pseudogene TRBV3-2) and the J gene is TRBJ1-2, with a weak D call of TRBD1 (6 bases match). CDR3 region: CASSRGRTASGYGYTF. Read as DNA, the sequence is TGTGCCAGCAGCCGGGGGCGTACCGCCAGCGGCTATGGCTACACCTTC.